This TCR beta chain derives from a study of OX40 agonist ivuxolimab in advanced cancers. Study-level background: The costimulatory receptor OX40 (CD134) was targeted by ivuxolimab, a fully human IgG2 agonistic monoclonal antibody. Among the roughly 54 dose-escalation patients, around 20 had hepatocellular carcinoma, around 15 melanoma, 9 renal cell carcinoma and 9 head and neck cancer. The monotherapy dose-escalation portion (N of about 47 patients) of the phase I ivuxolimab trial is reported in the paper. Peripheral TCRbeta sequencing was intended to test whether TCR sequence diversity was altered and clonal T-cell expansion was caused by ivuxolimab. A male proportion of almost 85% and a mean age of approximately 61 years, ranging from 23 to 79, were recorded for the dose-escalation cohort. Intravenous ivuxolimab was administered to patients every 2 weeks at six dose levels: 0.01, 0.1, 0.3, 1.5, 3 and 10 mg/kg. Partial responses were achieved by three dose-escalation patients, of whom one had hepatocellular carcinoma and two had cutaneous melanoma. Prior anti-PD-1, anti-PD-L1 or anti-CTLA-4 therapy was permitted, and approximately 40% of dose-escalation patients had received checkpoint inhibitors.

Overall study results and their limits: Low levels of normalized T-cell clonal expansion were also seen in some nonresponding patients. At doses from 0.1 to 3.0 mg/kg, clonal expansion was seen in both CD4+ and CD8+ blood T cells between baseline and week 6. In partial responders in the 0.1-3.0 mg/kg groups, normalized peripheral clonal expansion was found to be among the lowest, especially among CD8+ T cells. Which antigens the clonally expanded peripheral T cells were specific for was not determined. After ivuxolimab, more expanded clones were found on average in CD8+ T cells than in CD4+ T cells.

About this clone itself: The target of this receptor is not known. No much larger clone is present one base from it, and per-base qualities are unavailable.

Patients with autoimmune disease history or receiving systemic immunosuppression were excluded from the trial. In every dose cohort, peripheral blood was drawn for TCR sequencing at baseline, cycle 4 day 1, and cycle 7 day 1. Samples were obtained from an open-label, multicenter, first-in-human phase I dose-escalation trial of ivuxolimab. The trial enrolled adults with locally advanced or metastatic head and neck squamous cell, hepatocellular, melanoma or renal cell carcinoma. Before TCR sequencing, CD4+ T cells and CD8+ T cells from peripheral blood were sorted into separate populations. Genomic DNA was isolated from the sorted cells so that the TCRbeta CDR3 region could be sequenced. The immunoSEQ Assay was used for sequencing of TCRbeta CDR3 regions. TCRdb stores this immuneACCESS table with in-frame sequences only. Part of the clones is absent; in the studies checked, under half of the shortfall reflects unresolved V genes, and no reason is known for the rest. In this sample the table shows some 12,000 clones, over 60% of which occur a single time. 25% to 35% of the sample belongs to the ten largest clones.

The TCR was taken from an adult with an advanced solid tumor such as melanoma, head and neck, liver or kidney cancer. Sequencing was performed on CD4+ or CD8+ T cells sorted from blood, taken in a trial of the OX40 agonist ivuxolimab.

The CDR3 here reads CASSYTGGRDNEQFF. The DNA sequence reads TGTGCCAGCAGTTACACAGGGGGCAGAGACAATGAGCAGTTCTTC. The sequence links TRBV25-1 to TRBJ2-1, with 9 junctional bases fitting TRBD1. The germline V and J ends show losses of 5 bases and 5 bases respectively, and no gene match explains 7 bases of the junction. The CDR3 goes from the cysteine to the phenylalanine over 15 residues. Just CDR3 DNA is preserved here, 45 bases in frame from base 1. The germline V gene yields MGHDK for CDR1 and SYGVNS for CDR2.